Following are 28 T cell receptor beta chains from one sample sequenced in a study of T cells after yellow fever vaccination. TCRdb fed the 5' RACE reads into MiXCR, producing one record per CDR3 protein. The sample yields nearly 350,000 distinct CDR3 sequences, approximately 8% seen once. This specimen was PBMCs, taken 35 to 50 days after the first yellow fever vaccination. These receptors were taken from a man aged 18 to 35 who received the YFV17D yellow fever vaccine.

This clonotype was counted a few times. The chain recombines TRBV10-3 with TRBJ1-3; possible D gene TRBD1, 5 bases. The length of the CDR3 is 13 residues. The V and J ends lost 6 bases and 3 bases respectively, with 9 bases between them. Germline-derived CDR1 and CDR2 are ENHRY and SYGVKD. CDR3 sequence: CAIRGTSGNTIYF. The CDR3 DNA reads as TGTGCCATCAGAGGGACCAGTGGAAACACCATATATTTT.

This clonotype was observed a few times. The V gene is TRBV7-2, the J gene TRBJ1-5; no definite D call. V was shortened by 1 base and J by 5 bases, with 6 bases between the two germline ends. CDR1 is SGHTA, CDR2 FQGNSA, per germline. This CDR3 has 13 amino acids. CDR3 in DNA: TGTGCCAGCAGCTTAGGGCAGGATCAGCCCCAGCATTTT. This encodes CASSLGQDQPQHF.

For the CDR3, the DNA is TGTGCCAGCAGCCAAGTGTCCCCTTTTAACACTGAAGCTTTCTTT. Translating it yields CASSQVSPFNTEAFF. The chain combines TRBV4-2 with TRBJ1-1, with D unresolved. The CDR3 contains 15 residues. The V end lost 1 base, the J end lost 2 bases, and 11 bases lay between the germline ends. Germline V gives CDR1 LGHNA, CDR2 YNFKEQ.

This clonotype was seen repeatedly, ten times or more. V is TRBV7-2 and J is TRBJ1-2; D is uncertain. The germline V and J ends were trimmed by 0 bases and 2 bases, with 4 bases remaining between them. CDR3 length: 13 residues. Germline lookup yields CDR1 SGHTA and CDR2 FQGNSA. CDR3 loop: CASSLATNYGYTF. CDR3 nucleotides: TGTGCCAGCAGCTTAGCTACCAACTATGGCTACACCTTC.

This clonotype was observed a few times. This chain connects TRBV7-2 to TRBJ2-7; 7 bases fit TRBD2. The CDR3 is 14 residues long. The V and J ends lost 6 bases and 3 bases, in that order; junction bases with no gene match: 8. The germline CDR1 and CDR2 sequences are SGHTA and FQGNSA. The CDR3 sequence is CASSLQRGNYEQYF. The CDR3 DNA sequence: TGTGCCAGCAGTCTCCAGCGGGGTAACTACGAGCAGTACTTC. The whole variable domain, remainder taken from reference TRBV7-2 and TRBJ2-7, is GAGVSQSPSNKVTEKGKDVELRCDPISGHTALYWYRQSLGQGLEFLIYFQGNSAPDKSGLPSDRFSAERTGGSVSTLTIQRTQQEDSAVYLCASSLQRGNYEQYFGPGTRLTVT.

Only a few counts were recorded for this clonotype. V usage is TRBV12-3 or TRBV12-4 and J usage is TRBJ2-5, with 13 bases aligning to TRBD2. J lost 5 bases, V lost 5 bases, and 8 bases had no gene match. The length of the CDR3 is 16 residues. DNA of the CDR3: TGTGCCAGCAGTACAGGGACTAGCGGGACCCTCGAGACCCAGTACTTC. Translated: CASSTGTSGTLETQYF.

This clonotype was detected many times. The chain employs TRBV4-1 and TRBJ2-7; TRBD1 aligns across 9 bases. This CDR3 spans 17 amino acids. With V trimmed by 1 base and J by 4 bases, 11 bases remained unmatched. Germline CDR1 MGHRA, CDR2 YSYEKL. CDR3 amino acids: CASSQVGSGTGTYEQYV. CDR3 sequence (DNA): TGCGCCAGCAGCCAAGTGGGGTCAGGGACAGGGACATACGAGCAGTACGTC.

In its sample, this clonotype was seen many times. V usage is TRBV15 and J usage is TRBJ2-5; D gene ambiguous. Germline V lookup: CDR1 LNHNV, CDR2 YYDKDF (reference sequence). The CDR3 covers 12 residues. V was shortened by 0 bases and J by 5 bases, with 4 bases between the two germline ends. This CDR3 is CATSRDLETQYF. In nucleotides, the CDR3 is TGTGCCACCAGCAGAGATTTGGAGACCCAGTACTTC.

This sequence joins TRBV19 and TRBJ2-2; D unresolved. The germline V and J ends were trimmed by 0 bases and 5 bases, with 13 bases remaining between them. CDR1 LNHDA and CDR2 SQIVND come from the germline V gene (reference sequence). The CDR3 sequence is 16 residues long. The CDR3 nucleotides are TGTGCCAGTAGTATAGACCCAGGTCCGCGGACCGGGGAGCTGTTTTTT. It specifies CASSIDPGPRTGELFF.

The chain combines TRBV12-3 or TRBV12-4 with TRBJ1-2; 8 bases line up with TRBD1. After removal of 3 bases from V and 6 bases from J, the junction contained 6 bases not matched to a gene. The CDR3 covers 14 residues. As DNA, the CDR3 is TGTGCCAGCAGTTTCTCAGGGGGCGTGAATGGCTACACCTTC. Translation gives CASSFSGGVNGYTF.

This clonotype occurred a few times. The chain combines TRBV7-2 with TRBJ2-1, with D perhaps TRBD1 or TRBD2 (5 bases each). This CDR3 contains 16 residues. Germline lookup yields CDR1 SGHTA and CDR2 FQGNSA. V gave up 4 bases and J gave up 5 bases, with 18 bases separating them. The CDR3 DNA reads as TGTGCCAGCAGCTCGGGACCAACAAGAGCCGACAATGAGCAGTTCTTC. Its translation: CASSSGPTRADNEQFF.

The chain is built from TRBV15 and TRBJ2-5; D ambiguous. This CDR3 comprises 12 residues. Trimming pared 3 bases from V and 5 bases from J, leaving 7 bases between. Germline V lookup: CDR1 LNHNV, CDR2 YYDKDF (reference sequence). CDR3 in amino acids: CATSSRVETQYF. CDR3 DNA: TGTGCCACCAGCAGTAGGGTGGAGACCCAGTACTTC. The full variable domain, its missing parts supplied by reference TRBV15 and TRBJ2-5, is DAMVIQNPRYQVTQFGKPVTLSCSQTLNHNVMYWYQQKSSQAPKLLFHYYDKDFNNEADTPDNFQSRRPNTSFCFLDIRSPGLGDTAMYLCATSSRVETQYFGPGTRLLVL.

This clonotype has only a few counts. The V gene is TRBV5-6, the J gene TRBJ2-1; D possibly corresponds to TRBD2 (5 bases). This CDR3 has 13 amino acids. The germline CDR1 and CDR2 sequences are SGHDT and YYEEEE. Trimming shortened V by 1 base and J by 6 bases, and 8 bases separated the two germline ends. CDR3 in amino acids: CASSLFSANEQFF. CDR3 DNA sequence: TGTGCCAGCAGCTTGTTTAGCGCCAATGAGCAGTTCTTC.

The rearrangement uses TRBV10-3 and TRBJ1-1; maybe TRBD1 (6 bases). The CDR3 is 14 amino acids. Trimming took 3 bases from V and 11 from J, leaving 19 bases between them. CDR1 ENHRY and CDR2 SYGVKD come from the germline V gene. CDR3: CAISERTAGLAAFF. The CDR3 coding sequence is TGTGCCATCAGTGAACGGACAGCCGGCCTCGCCGCTTTCTTT.

This clonotype was observed a handful of times. This chain links TRBV27 with TRBJ2-1; maybe TRBD1 (6 bases). CDR1 and CDR2 from the germline V gene are MNHEY and SMNVEV (reference sequence). V was pared by 1 base and J by 4 bases, with 8 bases between. This CDR3 is 14 amino acids long. CDR3: CASSLYRVYNEQFF. The CDR3, as DNA: TGTGCCAGCAGTTTATACAGGGTTTACAATGAGCAGTTCTTC.

This clonotype was detected only a few times. The V gene is TRBV12-3 or TRBV12-4, the J gene TRBJ1-2; 7 nucleotides align to TRBD1. V dropped 7 bases and J dropped 5; count of bases not matched to a gene: 13. The CDR3 covers 15 residues. CDR3 in DNA: TGTGCCAGCACCCAACAGGGGACCGGGGTGTATGGCTACACCTTC. It specifies CASTQQGTGVYGYTF.

This clonotype was counted only a few times. This sequence joins TRBV4-3 and TRBJ1-2; 7 positions agree with TRBD1. Per the germline V gene, CDR1 is LGHNA and CDR2 is YSLEER. The CDR3 loop spans 20 amino acids. V dropped 3 bases and J dropped 0; count of bases not matched to a gene: 19. CDR3 nucleotide sequence: TGCGCCAGCAGCCACCGATACCTCGGGACAGAAACCGGAGCTAACTATGGCTACACCTTC. The encoded protein is CASSHRYLGTETGANYGYTF.

This clonotype has just a few counts. V usage is TRBV12-3 or TRBV12-4 and J usage is TRBJ2-5, with 10 bases matching TRBD1. The CDR3 consists of 12 residues. Trimming took 6 bases from V and 11 from J; bases not matched to a gene: 6. CDR3 coding DNA: TGTGCCAGCAGCCCCGGACAGGGGGGACAGTACTTC. Translating it yields CASSPGQGGQYF.

This clonotype has ten or more counts. The chain joins TRBV7-6 to TRBJ1-1; D is ambiguous. From germline, CDR1 is SGHVS and CDR2 FNYEAQ. V was trimmed by 0 bases and J by 7 bases, leaving 15 bases between them. CDR3 length equals 15 residues. This CDR3 reads CASSLAGNGMSEAFF. The DNA for the CDR3 is TGTGCCAGCAGCTTAGCTGGGAACGGAATGAGTGAAGCTTTCTTT.

This clonotype was seen a few times. The CDR3 sequence: CASSLMSGGDEQFF. The CDR3 bases are TGTGCCAGCAGCTTAATGTCAGGGGGCGATGAGCAGTTCTTC. The chain carries TRBV7-3 and TRBJ2-1; 8 positions match TRBD1. This CDR3 region has 14 residues. Germline trimming cut 1 base from V and 8 bases from J; bases unmatched to any gene: 4. Germline V CDR1 and CDR2: SGHTA, FQGTGA.

The chain carries TRBV9 and TRBJ1-6; TRBD1 agrees at 7 bases. The J segment lost 10 bases and the V segment lost 5 bases, leaving 6 bases of the junction unmatched. The germline CDR1 and CDR2 sequences are SGDLS and YYNGEE. This CDR3 spans 13 amino acids. CDR3: CASRKTGQSPLHF. In DNA form, the CDR3 reads TGTGCCAGCAGGAAGACAGGGCAATCACCCCTCCACTTT.

This clonotype was seen repeatedly, ten times or more. The chain links TRBV7-2 to TRBJ1-2; 8 nucleotides match TRBD1. V was clipped by 5 bases and J by 4 bases; unmatched bases: 0. Per the germline V gene, CDR1 is SGHTA and CDR2 is FQGNSA. The CDR3 extends over 12 amino acids. CDR3 protein: CASSTGGYGYTF. The CDR3 bases are TGTGCCAGCAGCACAGGGGGCTATGGCTACACCTTC. Together with reference TRBV7-2 and TRBJ1-2, the CDR3 gives the full variable domain: GAGVSQSPSNKVTEKGKDVELRCDPISGHTALYWYRQSLGQGLEFLIYFQGNSAPDKSGLPSDRFSAERTGGSVSTLTIQRTQQEDSAVYLCASSTGGYGYTFGSGTRLTVV.

This clonotype turned up a few times. V gene TRBV11-2 combines with J gene TRBJ2-1; 13 bases agree with TRBD2. This CDR3 spans 18 amino acids. Germline CDR1 SGHAT, CDR2 FQNNGV. J lost 10 bases, V lost 0 bases, and 12 bases had no gene match. DNA for the CDR3: TGTGCCAGCAGCTTAGAGGCACTAGCGGGGGGGTCGAGACCCGAGCAGTTCTTC. This codes for CASSLEALAGGSRPEQFF.

A few counts support this clonotype. This chain links TRBV4-3 with TRBJ1-2, with 8 bases lining up with TRBD1. The germline CDR1 and CDR2 sequences are LGHNA and YSLEER. The CDR3 totals 16 residues. Losses at the gene ends were 0 bases for V and 7 bases for J; bases not matched to a gene: 10. As DNA, the CDR3 is TGCGCCAGCAGCCAAGACTTCGCAGGGGGCGGAATTGGCTACACCTTC. This codes for CASSQDFAGGGIGYTF.

The rearrangement joins TRBV5-4 to TRBJ1-3; D gene uncertain. V dropped 4 bases and J dropped 3 bases, with 8 bases sitting between them. CDR1 and CDR2 from the germline V gene are SGHNT and YYREEE (reference sequence). This CDR3 has 13 residues. The CDR3 DNA sequence: TGTGCCAGCAGCAACAGTGGTGGAAACACCATATATTTT. This sequence encodes CASSNSGGNTIYF.

The V and J genes are TRBV10-3 and TRBJ2-2, with a weak D call TRBD1 (5 bases). With 7 bases removed from V and 2 bases from J, the gap between germline ends came to 11 bases. CDR3 length equals 14 residues. Germline CDR1 and CDR2: ENHRY and SYGVKD. The CDR3 bases are TGTGCCATCAAGGGGCTAGTCAACACCGGGGAGCTGTTTTTT. Protein sequence: CAIKGLVNTGELFF.

V is TRBV5-1 and J is TRBJ2-7; a weak D match, TRBD1 (6 bases). From germline, CDR1 is SGHRS and CDR2 YFSETQ. V shed 4 bases and J shed 3 bases, with 14 bases lying between them. CDR3 length: 14 amino acids. CDR3 DNA sequence: TGCGCCAGCAGCCCAGGGGATTTGCTCTACGAGCAGTACTTC. Amino acid sequence: CASSPGDLLYEQYF.

This clonotype was detected only a few times. V is TRBV6-1 and J is TRBJ1-2; possible D gene TRBD1, 6 bases. The CDR3 is made up of 13 amino acids. Germline V gene data show CDR1 as MNHNS and CDR2 as SASEGT. Trimming shortened V by 5 bases and J by 6 bases, and 13 bases separated the two germline ends. CDR3 sequence: CASSPRGGHGYTF. The CDR3 coding sequence is TGTGCCAGCAGTCCCCGGGGGGGCCATGGCTACACCTTC.